The rows below give T cell receptor beta chains drawn from one sample of a study of blood T cell repertoires in COVID-19. Clones were read by immunoSEQ multiplex PCR, and TCRdb kept only the in-frame ones, dropping some. The data hold 20,000 to 30,000 clones, with 92% observed a single time. What was sequenced was peripheral blood. The receptors were gathered from an older man with active COVID-19. The CDR3 runs from the conserved cysteine through the conserved F or W. A D gene is named only where the DNA matches it firmly. Clone sizes are given selectively: once, few, many, or a class where the clone is expanded.

j_gene,v_gene,abundance,d_gene,CDR3nt,CDR3aa
TRBJ2-1,TRBV4-3,.,TRBD2,TGCGCCAGCAGCCAAGACCAACTAGCGGGAGGTCCCAATGAGCAGTTCTTC,CASSQDQLAGGPNEQFF
TRBJ2-1,TRBV4-2,.,TRBD2,TGTGCCAGCAGCCCCCTGGGGGGAGGGCCCGGGGTAGCCTACAATGAGCAGTTCTTC,CASSPLGGGPGVAYNEQFF
TRBJ1-5,TRBV7-8,.,.,TGTGCCAGCAGCTTAGTCGGTAGCAATCAGCCCCAGCATTTT,CASSLVGSNQPQHF
TRBJ1-1,TRBV6-5,once,TRBD1,TGTGCCAGCCGGGACAGGGCTAAACCTGAAGCTTTCTTT,CASRDRAKPEAFF
TRBJ2-1,TRBV11-2,.,TRBD2,TGTGCCAGCAGCTCGGGACTAGCGGGTGGATCCTACAATGAGCAGTTCTTC,CASSSGLAGGSYNEQFF
TRBJ2-7,TRBV11-2,.,.,TGTGCCAGCAGCTTAGGGGGCGGGATCTACGAGCAGTACTTC,CASSLGGGIYEQYF
TRBJ2-2,TRBV12-2,once,.,TGTGCAAGTCTGAGAACCGGGGAGCTGTTTTTT,CASLRTGELFF
TRBJ2-5,TRBV11-2,few,TRBD2,TGTGCCAGCAGCTTAGCGCTAGCGGGGGGACAAGAGACCCAGTACTTC,CASSLALAGGQETQYF
TRBJ1-1,TRBV16,.,.,TGTGCCAGCAGCCAACTCGGAGGATCTTGGACTGAAGCTTTCTTT,CASSQLGGSWTEAFF
TRBJ2-5,TRBV30,.,.,TGTGCCTGGAGTACTGATCTTCAAGAGACCCAGTACTTC,CAWSTDLQETQYF
TRBJ1-2,TRBV4-1,.,TRBD1,TGCGCCAGCAGCCACGCCGGGACAGGGAGGTATGGCTACACCTTC,CASSHAGTGRYGYTF
TRBJ2-1,TRBV6-2/TRBV6-3,.,.,TGTGCCAGCAGTCGCCAGGGGTATGAGCAGTTCTTC,CASSRQGYEQFF
TRBJ1-4,TRBV5-5,once,.,TGTGCCAGCAGCTTTGGGGCTCGGGAAAAACTGTTTTTT,CASSFGAREKLFF
TRBJ2-7,TRBV15,.,.,TGTGCCACCAGCAGACCGAGGGGGGGGGCCATCGAGCAGTACTTC,CATSRPRGGAIEQYF
TRBJ2-7,TRBV2,.,TRBD1,TGTGCCAGCAGCGCGACAGGGGGCGCAGGGGGAGGGTTCTACGAGCAGTACTTC,CASSATGGAGGGFYEQYF